Listed below are T cell receptor beta chains from one sample, sequenced in a study of shared clonotypes between healthy human individuals. This table comes from immunoSEQ multiplex PCR, and its TCRdb copy is limited to in-frame clones, with some not included. Here the sample spans around 2.5 million clones, roughly 93% being singletons. The sequenced sample consisted of naive CD4+ T cells from PBMCs. The receptors were sampled from a man in his late teens or twenties in good health. Some clones in this sample may be carry-over from other donors' samples. Each CDR3 is given with its conserved first and last residue. The order of the fields is clone size, J gene, D gene, V gene, CDR3 DNA, CDR3 protein. D genes are given only for firm matches. A clone size is listed for some rows: how often the clone was seen (once, few, many), or a class if it is expanded.

clone size: -; J gene: TRBJ2-1; D gene: TRBD2; V gene: TRBV5-1; CDR3 DNA: TGCGCCAGCAGCATACTAGCGGGAGCAAGCAATGAGCAGTTCTTC; CDR3 protein: CASSILAGASNEQFF
clone size: -; J gene: TRBJ1-1; D gene: TRBD1; V gene: TRBV29-1; CDR3 DNA: TGCAGCGTTGGACAGGGGAGGAACACTGAAGCTTTCTTT; CDR3 protein: CSVGQGRNTEAFF
clone size: few; J gene: TRBJ1-5; D gene: -; V gene: TRBV28; CDR3 DNA: TGTGCCAGCAGTTCCCAAAATCAGCCCCAGCATTTT; CDR3 protein: CASSSQNQPQHF
clone size: -; J gene: TRBJ2-5; D gene: TRBD2; V gene: TRBV7-2; CDR3 DNA: TGTGCCAGCAGCTTAGTCACTAGCGCAGAGACCCAGTACTTC; CDR3 protein: CASSLVTSAETQYF
clone size: -; J gene: TRBJ1-2; D gene: -; V gene: TRBV28; CDR3 DNA: TGTGCCAGCTTGGGGTTCCTCTATGGCTACACCTTC; CDR3 protein: CASLGFLYGYTF
clone size: -; J gene: TRBJ2-7; D gene: TRBD1; V gene: TRBV11-2; CDR3 DNA: TGTGCCAGCAGCTCGCTGACAGGGAAAAGCTACGAGCAGTACTTC; CDR3 protein: CASSSLTGKSYEQYF
clone size: -; J gene: TRBJ1-2; D gene: -; V gene: TRBV7-9; CDR3 DNA: TGTGCCAGCAGCTTAGGAAGGAGCCACCGCAGAAATGGCTACACCTTC; CDR3 protein: CASSLGRSHRRNGYTF
clone size: -; J gene: TRBJ1-5; D gene: TRBD1; V gene: TRBV19; CDR3 DNA: TGTGCCAGTAGTCGCTTCCTGGCAGGGGGTTTCAATCAGCCCCAGCATTTT; CDR3 protein: CASSRFLAGGFNQPQHF
clone size: -; J gene: TRBJ1-1; D gene: TRBD1; V gene: TRBV5-1; CDR3 DNA: TGCGCCAGCAGCCCTGGACAGGGTGAAGCTTTCTTT; CDR3 protein: CASSPGQGEAFF
clone size: -; J gene: TRBJ1-2; D gene: -; V gene: TRBV28; CDR3 DNA: TGTGCCACCACCATTTGGTCAGACAGATTTGGCTACACCTTC; CDR3 protein: CATTIWSDRFGYTF
clone size: -; J gene: TRBJ1-1; D gene: TRBD1; V gene: TRBV5-1; CDR3 DNA: TGCGCCAGCAAAAGGGACAGGATGGGAACTGAAGCTTTCTTT; CDR3 protein: CASKRDRMGTEAFF
clone size: once; J gene: TRBJ2-2; D gene: -; V gene: TRBV28; CDR3 DNA: TGTGCCAGCAGTTCCCATCCCGGGGAGCTGTTTTTT; CDR3 protein: CASSSHPGELFF
clone size: -; J gene: TRBJ2-7; D gene: -; V gene: TRBV11-2; CDR3 DNA: TGTGCCAGCAGACCCGGGACATTTTCGGGGGAGCAGTACTTC; CDR3 protein: CASRPGTFSGEQYF
clone size: -; J gene: TRBJ1-4; D gene: -; V gene: TRBV6-6; CDR3 DNA: TGTGCCAGCAGTTTACAGGGTAGGGGCGAAAAACTGTTTTTT; CDR3 protein: CASSLQGRGEKLFF
clone size: -; J gene: TRBJ2-7; D gene: TRBD1; V gene: TRBV28; CDR3 DNA: TGTGCCAGCACCCTCTTACCGGGACAGGGAGGCGACGAGCAGTACTTC; CDR3 protein: CASTLLPGQGGDEQYF
clone size: -; J gene: TRBJ2-1; D gene: -; V gene: TRBV6-5; CDR3 DNA: TGTGCCAGCAGAAAAGGGGCAAGCTCCTACAATGAGCAGTTCTTC; CDR3 protein: CASRKGASSYNEQFF
clone size: -; J gene: TRBJ1-5; D gene: TRBD1; V gene: TRBV6-4; CDR3 DNA: TGTGCCAGCAGGCTGAGACAGGGGGCCACACAGCCCCAGCATTTT; CDR3 protein: CASRLRQGATQPQHF
clone size: -; J gene: TRBJ1-4; D gene: TRBD1; V gene: TRBV6-1; CDR3 DNA: TGTGCCAGCAGTGCCATCCAAGCTTCTTATGGGACAGGGAGGGAAAAACTGTTTTTT; CDR3 protein: CASSAIQASYGTGREKLFF
clone size: once; J gene: TRBJ1-3; D gene: TRBD1; V gene: TRBV4-1; CDR3 DNA: TGCGCCAGCAGCCAAGCCCCCGGACAGGGGATGGGAATAAACACCATATATTTT; CDR3 protein: CASSQAPGQGMGINTIYF
clone size: -; J gene: TRBJ1-2; D gene: TRBD1; V gene: TRBV5-1; CDR3 DNA: TGCGCCAGCAGCTCCGGGACAGTTTTTGGTTACACCTTC; CDR3 protein: CASSSGTVFGYTF
clone size: -; J gene: TRBJ1-4; D gene: -; V gene: TRBV5-4; CDR3 DNA: TGTGCCAGCAGCCCCGTCCCTGATGAAAAACTGTTTTTT; CDR3 protein: CASSPVPDEKLFF
clone size: -; J gene: TRBJ2-3; D gene: -; V gene: TRBV28; CDR3 DNA: TGTGCCAGCAGTTTGGTAGGGGTGGAGGATACGCAGTATTTT; CDR3 protein: CASSLVGVEDTQYF
clone size: few; J gene: TRBJ1-5; D gene: -; V gene: TRBV10-3; CDR3 DNA: TGTGCCATCAGTAGAGGAGGGGGCAATCAGCCCCAGCATTTT; CDR3 protein: CAISRGGGNQPQHF
clone size: -; J gene: TRBJ1-4; D gene: -; V gene: TRBV21-1; CDR3 DNA: TGTGCCAGCAGCTGTGCCCAGCGGGGTGAAAAACTGTTTTTT; CDR3 protein: CASSCAQRGEKLFF